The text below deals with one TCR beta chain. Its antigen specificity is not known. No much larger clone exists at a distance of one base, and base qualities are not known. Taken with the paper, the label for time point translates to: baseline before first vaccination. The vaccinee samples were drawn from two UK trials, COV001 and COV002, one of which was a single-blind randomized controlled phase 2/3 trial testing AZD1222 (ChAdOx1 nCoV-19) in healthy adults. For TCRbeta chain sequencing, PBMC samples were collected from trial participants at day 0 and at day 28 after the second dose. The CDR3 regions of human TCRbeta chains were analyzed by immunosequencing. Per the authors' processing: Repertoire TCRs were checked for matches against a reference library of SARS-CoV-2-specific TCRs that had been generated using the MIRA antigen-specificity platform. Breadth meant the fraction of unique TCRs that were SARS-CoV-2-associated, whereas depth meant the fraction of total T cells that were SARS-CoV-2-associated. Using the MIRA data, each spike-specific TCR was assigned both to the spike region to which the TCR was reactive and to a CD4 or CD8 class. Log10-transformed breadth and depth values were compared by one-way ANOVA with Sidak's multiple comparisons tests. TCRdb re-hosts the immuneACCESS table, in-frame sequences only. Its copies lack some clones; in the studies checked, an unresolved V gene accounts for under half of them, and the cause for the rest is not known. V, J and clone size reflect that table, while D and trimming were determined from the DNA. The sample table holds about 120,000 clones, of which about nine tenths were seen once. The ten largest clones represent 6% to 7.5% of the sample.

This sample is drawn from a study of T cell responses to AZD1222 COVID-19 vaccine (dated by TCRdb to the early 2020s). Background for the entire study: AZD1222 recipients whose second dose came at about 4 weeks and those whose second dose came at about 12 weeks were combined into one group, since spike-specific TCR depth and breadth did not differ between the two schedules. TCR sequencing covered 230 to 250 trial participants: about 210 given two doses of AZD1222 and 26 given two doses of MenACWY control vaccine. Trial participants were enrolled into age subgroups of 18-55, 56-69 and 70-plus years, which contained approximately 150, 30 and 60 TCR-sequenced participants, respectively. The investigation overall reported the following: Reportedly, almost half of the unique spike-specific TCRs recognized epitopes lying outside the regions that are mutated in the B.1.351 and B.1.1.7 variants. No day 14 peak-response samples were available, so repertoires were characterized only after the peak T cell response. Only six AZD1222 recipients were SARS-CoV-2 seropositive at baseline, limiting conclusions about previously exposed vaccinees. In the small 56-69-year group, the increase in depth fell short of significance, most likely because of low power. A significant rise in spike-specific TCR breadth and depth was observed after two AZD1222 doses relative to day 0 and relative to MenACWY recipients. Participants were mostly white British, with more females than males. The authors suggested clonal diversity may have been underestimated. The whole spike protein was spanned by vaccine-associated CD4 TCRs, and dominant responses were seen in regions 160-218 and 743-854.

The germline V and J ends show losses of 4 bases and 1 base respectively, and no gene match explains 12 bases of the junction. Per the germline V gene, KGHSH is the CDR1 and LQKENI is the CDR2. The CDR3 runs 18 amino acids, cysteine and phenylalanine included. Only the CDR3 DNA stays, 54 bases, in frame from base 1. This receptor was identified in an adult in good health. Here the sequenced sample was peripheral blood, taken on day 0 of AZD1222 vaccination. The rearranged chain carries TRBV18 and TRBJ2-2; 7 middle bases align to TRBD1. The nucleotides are TGTGCCAGCTCACTTTACTCCCCCGGGACAGAGAACACCGGGGAGCTGTTTTTT. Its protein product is CASSLYSPGTENTGELFF. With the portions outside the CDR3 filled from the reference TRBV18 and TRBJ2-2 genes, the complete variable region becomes NAGVMQNPRHLVRRRGQEARLRCSPMKGHSHVYWYRQLPEEGLKFMVYLQKENIIDESGMPKERFSAEFPKEGPSILRIQQVVRGDSAAYFCASSLYSPGTENTGELFFGEGSRLTVL.